The clone carrying this TCR beta chain was picked up one time. Its antigen is still unknown. Trimming removed 0 bases from V and 11 bases from J, with 10 bases in between. CDR1 is MNHEY and CDR2 is SVGAGI in the germline V gene. CDR3 size: 12 residues. Using immunoSEQ multiplex PCR, the repertoire was profiled, and TCRdb retains in-frame clones only, with some absent. The sample lists over 85,000 clones; around 81% were seen once. The data derive from a study of T cell responses to AZD1222 COVID-19 vaccine. Overall study results and limits: When two AZD1222 doses had been given, Spike-specific TCR breadth and depth rose.

The chain links TRBV6-5 to TRBJ1-1; D remains ambiguous. Source: peripheral blood, taken on day 0 of AZD1222 vaccination. The sequence came from an adult in good health. In DNA, the CDR3 is TGTGCCAGCAGTTACTCCGGGAGTCCTGCTTTCTTT. Its translation: CASSYSGSPAFF.